This TCR beta chain emerged from a study of CD8 T cells in Susac syndrome. Study-wide results and caveats: It was acknowledged by the study that relatively few individuals were included in its TCR sequencing and HLA analysis.

Germline loops: CDR1 LNHDA, CDR2 SQIVND (reference sequence). Trimming took 4 bases from V and 8 from J, leaving 8 bases between them. The CDR3 extends over 11 amino acids. To note about this clonotype: Its antigen is currently unknown.

CD8+ and CD4+ T cells circulating in blood were sequenced for TCR beta. The study used treatment-naive patients who had stable or active relapsing-remitting disease as multiple sclerosis controls. RNA totalling about 0.45 to 1 ug underwent reverse transcription with random hexamers. A single record per CDR3 protein comes from TCRdb applying MiXCR to the immunoSEQ multiplex PCR reads. Among about 300,000 distinct CDR3 sequences listed, roughly 84% were seen once. The chain combines TRBV19 with TRBJ1-2; D remains unclear. The clonotype comes from a human donor with multiple sclerosis. Sequenced input: CD8+ T cells from PBMCs. CDR3 protein: CASSTPRGYTF. The CDR3 nucleotides read TGTGCCAGTAGTACGCCTCGGGGCTACACCTTC. The full variable domain, completed using reference TRBV19 and TRBJ1-2, is DGGITQSPKYLFRKEGQNVTLSCEQNLNHDAMYWYRQDPGQGLRLIYYSQIVNDFQKGDIAEGYSVSREKKESFPLTVTSAQKNPTAFYLCASSTPRGYTFGSGTRLTVV.